The 16 T cell receptor beta chains given below trace back to one sample, sequenced in a study of shared clonotypes between healthy human individuals. Repertoires were generated with immunoSEQ multiplex PCR, while TCRdb's copy carries only in-frame clones and drops some. The sample has about 2.1 million clones; roughly 93% are singletons. The naive CD8 population came from CD45RO-negative cells selected for CCR7, without terminally differentiated effector memory CD45RA+ cells. The sample was naive CD8+ T cells from PBMCs. Source of these receptors: a man between 18 and 35 years old in good health. Some clones in this sample may be carry-over from other donors' samples.

The rearrangement joins TRBV4-2 to TRBJ1-1, with D possibly TRBD1 on 6 matching bases. Germline V gene sequence: CDR1 LGHNA, CDR2 YNFKEQ. The CDR3 has 13 residues. V gave up 3 bases and J gave up 6 bases, with 11 bases separating them. CDR3 loop: CASSHPQGPEAFF. The CDR3 region has the DNA TGTGCCAGCAGCCATCCACAGGGACCTGAAGCTTTCTTT.

The rearrangement links TRBV28 to TRBJ1-1; D perhaps matches TRBD1 (5 bases). Per germline, CDR1 MDHEN and CDR2 SYDVKM. CDR3 length equals 15 residues. Trimming cost V 7 bases and J 3 bases, with 18 bases left between them. The CDR3 region is CASTSLRDAYTEAFF. DNA for the CDR3: TGTGCCAGCACTTCCCTCAGGGATGCGTACACTGAAGCTTTCTTT.

On this clone: This same CDR3 is encoded by further DNA sequences in the sample. The V gene is TRBV9, the J gene TRBJ2-1; TRBD2 is a possible D gene (5 bases). The length of the CDR3 is 15 residues. V dropped 3 bases and J dropped 4 bases, with 14 bases sitting between them. CDR1 is SGDLS and CDR2 is YYNGEE in the germline V gene. The CDR3 region is CASSESGRVYNEQFF. CDR3 DNA sequence: TGTGCCAGCAGCGAAAGCGGACGGGTTTACAATGAGCAGTTCTTC.

The chain combines TRBV10-2 with TRBJ1-1; 9 bases fit TRBD1. The germline CDR1 and CDR2 sequences are WSHSY and SAAADI. Trimming took 5 bases from V and 3 from J; bases not matched to a gene: 4. CDR3 length equals 14 residues. The CDR3 DNA is TGCGCCAGCAGTCATCGGGACAGGGACACTGAAGCTTTCTTT. This sequence encodes CASSHRDRDTEAFF.

This clone came up a few times. V gene TRBV7-3 combines with J gene TRBJ2-2, with 7 bases matching TRBD1. Germline CDR1 is SGHTA and CDR2 is FQGTGA. This CDR3 has 16 residues. After removal of 0 bases from V and 1 base from J, the junction contained 2 bases not matched to a gene. Here the CDR3 DNA reads TGTGCCAGCAGCTTAACGAGACAGGGGAACACCGGGGAGCTGTTTTTT. It yields the protein CASSLTRQGNTGELFF.

As concerns this clone: In the same sample, other DNA sequences code for this CDR3. The V call is TRBV11-2, the J call TRBJ2-7; no reliable D call. Germline-derived CDR1 and CDR2 are SGHAT and FQNNGV. The V gene lost 1 base and the J gene lost 5 bases, with 3 bases spanning the gap. The CDR3 loop spans 11 amino acids. CDR3 sequence (DNA): TGTGCCAGCAGCTTAGGACACGAGCAGTACTTC. It yields the protein CASSLGHEQYF.

V is TRBV7-9 and J is TRBJ2-3; maybe TRBD2 (6 bases). This CDR3 is 14 amino acids long. Trimming stripped 1 base from V and 5 bases from J, with 10 bases between. CDR1 and CDR2 (germline): SEHNR, FQNEAQ (reference sequence). CDR3 in DNA: TGTGCCAGCAGCTTAGTCGGAGGGCTAGATACGCAGTATTTT. Translation gives CASSLVGGLDTQYF.

This chain connects TRBV27 to TRBJ2-1; 10 nucleotides align to TRBD1. CDR3 length equals 17 residues. With 5 bases clipped from V and 2 bases from J, the junction kept 9 bases outside the gene matches. In germline, CDR1 is MNHEY, CDR2 SMNVEV (reference sequence). CDR3 nucleotides: TGTGCCAGCAGTCCCATAACCGGGACAGGGGCCTACAATGAGCAGTTCTTC. Amino acid sequence: CASSPITGTGAYNEQFF.

On this clone: At the DNA level, this CDR3 is encoded by other sequences in the same sample as well. V usage is TRBV27 and J usage is TRBJ2-7; D tentatively fits TRBD1 or TRBD2 (5 bases each). Germline loops: CDR1 MNHEY, CDR2 SMNVEV (reference sequence). CDR3 size: 12 residues. V was cut by 7 bases and J by 3 bases, with 10 bases left in between. Here the CDR3 DNA reads TGTGCCAGCACCACTGGGGGCTACGAGCAGTACTTC. It specifies CASTTGGYEQYF.

The gene calls are TRBV4-3 and TRBJ2-7; 7 bases align to TRBD2. CDR3 length equals 14 residues. Per the germline V gene, CDR1 is LGHNA and CDR2 is YSLEER. V gave up 1 base and J gave up 4 bases; unmatched junction bases: 4. CDR3 DNA: TGCGCCAGCAGCCAAGGTAATAGCGGGTACGAGCAGTACTTC. Translation: CASSQGNSGYEQYF.

This chain links TRBV5-1 with TRBJ1-2, with D possibly being TRBD1 (6 bases). V lost 3 bases and J 8 bases, leaving 23 bases between the germline ends. This CDR3 comprises 16 residues. Germline CDR1 is SGHRS and CDR2 is YFSETQ. CDR3 protein: CASSSPRDTGLEGYTF. The DNA for the CDR3 is TGCGCCAGCAGCTCACCTCGGGACACCGGACTAGAGGGCTACACCTTC.

This sequence joins TRBV27 and TRBJ2-3; 7 bases agree with TRBD2. Trimming took 3 bases from V and 0 from J; bases not matched to a gene: 9. This CDR3 spans 17 amino acids. Germline lookup yields CDR1 MNHEY and CDR2 SMNVEV (reference sequence). The DNA of the CDR3 is TGTGCCAGCAGTTTGCTCCCCGGGACTACCAGCACAGATACGCAGTATTTT. Translation gives CASSLLPGTTSTDTQYF.

V usage is TRBV28 and J usage is TRBJ2-7; tentative D call: TRBD2 (7 bases). Germline assignment: CDR1 MDHEN and CDR2 SYDVKM. Trimming removed 5 bases from V and 5 bases from J, with 16 bases in between. CDR3 length: 14 residues. The chain's CDR3 is CASSPRGGRDEQYF. For the CDR3, the DNA is TGTGCCAGCAGTCCTCGCGGGGGCCGCGACGAGCAGTACTTC.

The chain combines TRBV7-6 with TRBJ2-1, with D tentatively TRBD2 (6 bases). This CDR3 has 16 residues. Trimming stripped 6 bases from V and 0 bases from J, with 15 bases between. Germline loops: CDR1 SGHVS, CDR2 FNYEAQ. Here the CDR3 reads CASRSGSADSYNEQFF. CDR3 coding DNA: TGTGCCAGCAGGTCCGGGAGCGCAGACTCCTACAATGAGCAGTTCTTC.

The rearrangement uses TRBV5-5 and TRBJ2-7, with D unclear. V lost 4 bases to trimming and J lost 0 bases, with 11 bases between them. Germline values: CDR1 SGHKS, CDR2 YYEKEE (reference sequence). The CDR3 runs to 14 residues. DNA of the CDR3: TGTGCCAGCAGCAACAATAGGAGCTCCTACGAGCAGTACTTC. Translated, it gives CASSNNRSSYEQYF. Looking up the rest from reference TRBV5-5 and TRBJ2-7 gives the full variable domain: DAGVTQSPTHLIKTRGQQVTLRCSPISGHKSVSWYQQVLGQGPQFIFQYYEKEERGRGNFPDRFSARQFPNYSSELNVNALLLGDSALYLCASSNNRSSYEQYFGPGTRLTVT.

As to this clone: Other nucleotide sequences in the sample specify the same CDR3. This rearrangement joins TRBV27 to TRBJ2-5, with no clear D. The CDR3 is 13 residues long. The V end was cut by 0 bases, the J end by 2 bases, with 4 bases between. Germline V lookup: CDR1 MNHEY, CDR2 SMNVEV (reference sequence). The chain's CDR3 is CASSLSPQETQYF. For the CDR3, the DNA is TGTGCCAGCAGTTTATCGCCGCAAGAGACCCAGTACTTC.